A selection of T cell receptor beta chains follows, all from one sample in a study of Ad26.COV2.S vaccination and SARS-CoV-2 variants. Sequenced by immunoSEQ multiplex PCR; TCRdb stores in-frame clones only, minus some. The sample includes about 440,000 clones, around nine tenths of them seen just once. Sequencing was performed on peripheral blood, taken in a trial of Ad26.COV2.S vaccine versus placebo. The receptors shown here come from a person between 18 and 60 years old who received the Ad26.COV2.S COVID-19 vaccine or a placebo. Each CDR3 is given with its conserved first and last residue. D genes are given only for firm matches. Clone sizes are given selectively: once, few, many, or a class where the clone is expanded.

v_call	d_call	j_call	clone_size	cdr3_aa	cdr3_nt
TRBV7-7	TRBD1	TRBJ2-1	.	CASSRSQGQANEQFF	TGTGCCAGCAGCCGAAGCCAGGGACAGGCGAATGAGCAGTTCTTC
TRBV19	.	TRBJ1-5	few	CASSIGWEQPQHF	TGTGCCAGTAGTATTGGGTGGGAGCAGCCCCAGCATTTT
TRBV5-1	.	TRBJ2-5	.	CASSPPGLSKETQYF	TGCGCCAGCAGCCCACCAGGACTATCAAAAGAGACCCAGTACTTC
TRBV19	.	TRBJ1-1	.	CASSIKVGTEAFF	TGTGCCAGTAGTATCAAGGTTGGCACTGAAGCTTTCTTT
TRBV4-1	TRBD1	TRBJ1-4	.	CASSHGTGTAAYEKLFF	TGCGCCAGCAGTCACGGGACAGGGACCGCGGCTTATGAAAAACTGTTTTTT
TRBV11-2	TRBD2	TRBJ2-1	few	CASSLGLAGGPSGQFF	TGTGCCAGCAGCTTAGGACTAGCGGGAGGGCCCTCTGGGCAGTTCTTC
TRBV14	TRBD1	TRBJ2-2	.	CASSHIRTGHNTGELFF	TGTGCCAGCAGCCACATAAGGACAGGCCACAACACCGGGGAGCTGTTTTTT
TRBV6-2/TRBV6-3	.	TRBJ2-1	.	CASSSKAYNEQFF	TGTGCCAGCAGTTCCAAAGCATACAATGAGCAGTTCTTC
TRBV11-3	TRBD2	TRBJ2-2	.	CASSHGGSNTGELFF	TGTGCCAGCAGCCACGGGGGGTCGAACACCGGGGAGCTGTTTTTT
TRBV12-5	.	TRBJ2-1	few	CASARGESAYNEQFF	TGTGCTAGTGCCCGCGGGGAAAGCGCCTACAATGAGCAGTTCTTC
TRBV6-2/TRBV6-3	.	TRBJ2-7	.	CASSYISRQYF	TGTGCCAGCAGTTACATTTCCAGGCAGTACTTC
TRBV6-1	.	TRBJ1-4	.	CASSGNLQRATNEKLFF	TGTGCCAGCAGTGGAAACTTGCAACGGGCCACTAATGAAAAACTGTTTTTT
TRBV20-1	TRBD2	TRBJ2-7	.	CSASISGSSYEQYF	TGCAGTGCTAGTATTAGCGGGAGTTCCTACGAGCAGTACTTC
TRBV29-1	TRBD1	TRBJ1-4	.	CSVTEHTDRAEKLFF	TGCAGCGTGACAGAGCACACGGACAGGGCTGAAAAACTGTTTTTT
TRBV3-1/TRBV3-2	TRBD1	TRBJ1-2	.	CASSQGLRGTGPYRGGYTF	TGTGCCAGCAGCCAAGGTCTGAGGGGGACAGGTCCTTATAGAGGGGGCTACACCTTC
TRBV4-3	.	TRBJ2-2	.	CASSQGLKGELFF	TGCGCCAGCAGCCAAGGCCTGAAAGGGGAGCTGTTTTTT
TRBV11-1	.	TRBJ2-1	.	CASSLVGGGEQFF	TGTGCCAGCAGCTTGGTGGGGGGTGGGGAGCAGTTCTTC
TRBV7-6	.	TRBJ2-3	.	CASSLSYTDTQYF	TGTGCCAGCAGCTTATCCTACACAGATACGCAGTATTTT
TRBV5-1	.	TRBJ2-3	.	CASSLVHTSTDTQYF	TGCGCCAGCAGCTTGGTCCACACTAGCACAGATACGCAGTATTTT
TRBV5-6	.	TRBJ2-7	.	CASSFGVLGEQYF	TGTGCCAGCAGCTTTGGGGTCTTAGGCGAGCAGTACTTC
TRBV5-1	.	TRBJ2-1	.	CASSLAGQSYNEQFF	TGCGCCAGCAGCTTGGCGGGTCAGTCCTACAATGAGCAGTTCTTC
TRBV3-1/TRBV3-2	TRBD2	TRBJ2-1	.	CASSQTHSTSGRHEQFF	TGTGCCAGCAGCCAAACCCATTCGACTAGCGGGAGACATGAGCAGTTCTTC
TRBV6-2/TRBV6-3	TRBD2	TRBJ2-3	.	CASSYGGRAHDTQYF	TGTGCCAGCAGTTACGGCGGGAGGGCTCATGATACGCAGTATTTT
TRBV2	TRBD2	TRBJ2-1	.	CASRISGTSDPGEQFF	TGTGCCAGCAGGATCTCCGGGACTAGCGACCCTGGTGAGCAGTTCTTC
TRBV7-9	.	TRBJ2-7	few	CASSSDTNSYEQYF	TGTGCCAGCAGCTCGGACACCAATTCCTACGAGCAGTACTTC
TRBV28	.	TRBJ1-4	.	CASSRDIGMSGQKSTNEKLFF	TGTGCCAGCTCCCGGGACATCGGTATGTCTGGGCAAAAATCAACTAATGAAAAACTGTTTTTT
TRBV19	.	TRBJ1-1	.	CASSPQTAMNTEAFF	TGTGCCAGTAGCCCTCAGACAGCCATGAACACTGAAGCTTTCTTT
TRBV24-1	.	TRBJ1-2	.	CATSATDAYGYTF	TGTGCCACCAGTGCCACAGATGCGTATGGCTACACCTTC
TRBV6-6	.	TRBJ1-4	.	CASRLRAGDSADKLFF	TGTGCCAGCAGACTTCGGGCGGGAGACTCCGCCGATAAACTGTTTTTT
TRBV7-7	TRBD2	TRBJ2-1	.	CASSLSLAGGPESLNEQFF	TGTGCCAGCAGCTTATCCCTAGCGGGAGGGCCGGAGTCCCTCAATGAGCAGTTCTTC
TRBV14	.	TRBJ1-2	.	CASSQEFTVAGAYGYTF	TGTGCCAGCAGCCAAGAATTTACGGTGGCAGGGGCCTATGGCTACACCTTC
TRBV19	.	TRBJ1-2	.	CATWDKDYGYTF	TGTGCCACCTGGGACAAGGACTATGGCTACACCTTC
TRBV28	.	TRBJ2-7	.	CASSLLQGSYEQYF	TGTGCCAGCAGTTTATTACAGGGCTCCTACGAGCAGTACTTC
TRBV5-6	TRBD2	TRBJ2-7	.	CASRPTSGRSYEQYF	TGTGCCAGCAGACCCACTAGCGGGCGCTCCTACGAGCAGTACTTC
TRBV27	.	TRBJ1-6	.	CASSSIRVGSPLHF	TGTGCCAGCAGTTCAATCAGGGTGGGTTCACCCCTCCACTTT
TRBV18	.	TRBJ1-1	once	CASSPRPEGISEAFF	TGTGCCAGCTCACCGCGACCGGAGGGGATATCTGAAGCTTTCTTT
TRBV11-2	TRBD2	TRBJ2-1	.	CASSDSWREGRNEQFF	TGTGCCAGCAGCGACTCCTGGCGGGAGGGGCGCAATGAGCAGTTCTTC
TRBV2	.	TRBJ1-4	.	CASSPGRGEKLFF	TGTGCCAGCAGCCCAGGGCGGGGTGAAAAACTGTTTTTT
TRBV3-1/TRBV3-2	.	TRBJ1-3	once	CASSQDGWLRSGNTIYF	TGTGCCAGCAGCCAAGATGGCTGGTTGCGGTCTGGAAACACCATATATTTT
TRBV28	.	TRBJ1-2	.	CASRQQGANYGYTF	TGTGCCAGCAGGCAACAGGGAGCTAACTATGGCTACACCTTC